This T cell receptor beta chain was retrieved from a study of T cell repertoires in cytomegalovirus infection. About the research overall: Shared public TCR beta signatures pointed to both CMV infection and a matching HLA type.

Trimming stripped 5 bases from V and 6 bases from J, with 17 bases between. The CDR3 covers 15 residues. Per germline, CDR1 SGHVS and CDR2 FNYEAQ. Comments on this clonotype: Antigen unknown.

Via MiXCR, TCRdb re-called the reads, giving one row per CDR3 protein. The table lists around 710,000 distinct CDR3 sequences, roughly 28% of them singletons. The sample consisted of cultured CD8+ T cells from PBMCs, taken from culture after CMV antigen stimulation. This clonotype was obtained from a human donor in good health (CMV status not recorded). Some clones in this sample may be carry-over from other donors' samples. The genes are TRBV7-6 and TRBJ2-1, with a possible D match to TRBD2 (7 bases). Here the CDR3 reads CASSTPGGLSNEQFF. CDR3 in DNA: TGTGCCAGCAGCACCCCGGGGGGCCTCAGCAATGAGCAGTTCTTC. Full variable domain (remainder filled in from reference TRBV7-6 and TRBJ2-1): GAGVSQSPRYKVTKRGQDVALRCDPISGHVSLYWYRQALGQGPEFLTYFNYEAQQDKSGLPNDRFSAERPEGSISTLTIQRTEQRDSAMYRCASSTPGGLSNEQFFGPGTRLTVL.